This T cell receptor (beta chain) comes out of a study of CD8 T cells in ankylosing spondylitis. TCRdb re-called the 5' RACE reads through MiXCR, storing one row per CDR3 protein. This table has tens of thousands of distinct CDR3 sequences, roughly 7.4% appearing once. Trimming shortened V by 4 bases and J by 6 bases, and 32 bases separated the two germline ends. The CDR3 contains 20 residues. CDR1 SGHRS and CDR2 YFSETQ come from the germline V gene. At least ten counts were recorded for this clonotype. The specimen was blood, either unsorted or a sorted T cell fraction (not recorded which). This chain links TRBV5-1 with TRBJ2-1; possible D gene TRBD1, 6 bases. The sequence was collected from a female donor with ankylosing spondylitis or in good health (not recorded which). In DNA form, the CDR3 reads TGCGCCAGCAGCGGATACCCTATCGGACAGTTAGGAGGATTACGCAATGAGCAGTTCTTC. It encodes CASSGYPIGQLGGLRNEQFF.